This record covers a single TCR beta chain. This record comes from a study of T cell clonotyping in hematopoietic cell transplantation. The method was immunoSEQ multiplex PCR; TCRdb's version includes in-frame clones alone and lacks a portion of them. Among 15,000 to 20,000 clones listed, about 61% were seen once. The CDR3 is 15 residues long. The V end was cut by 2 bases, the J end by 1 base, with 9 bases between. The V gene's germline CDR1 is MNHEY and CDR2 SVGAGI. The sequenced sample was PBMCs, obtained 30 days after allogeneic stem cell transplant. The chain combines TRBV6-5 with TRBJ1-5; perhaps TRBD1 as D (5 bases). The sequence was obtained from a male patient in his 50s who had an allogeneic stem cell transplant from an unrelated donor, so T cells may come from the graft donor. Some clones in this sample may be carry-over from other donors' samples. Here the CDR3 DNA reads TGTGCCAGCAGTTACCGGGACGGCAGCAATCAGCCCCAGCATTTT. It yields the protein CASSYRDGSNQPQHF.